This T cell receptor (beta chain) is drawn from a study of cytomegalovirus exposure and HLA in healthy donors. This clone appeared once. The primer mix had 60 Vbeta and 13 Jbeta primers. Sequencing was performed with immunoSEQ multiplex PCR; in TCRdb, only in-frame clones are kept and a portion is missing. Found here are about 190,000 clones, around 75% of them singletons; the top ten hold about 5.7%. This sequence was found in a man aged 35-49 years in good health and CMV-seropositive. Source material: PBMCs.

CDR3 in amino acids: CASSLGRGYGYTF. For the CDR3, the DNA is TGCGCCAGCAGCTTGGGGAGGGGCTATGGCTACACCTTC. V gene TRBV5-1 combines with J gene TRBJ1-2; tentatively, D is TRBD1 (5 bases). The CDR3 spans 13 residues. V was clipped by 0 bases and J by 4 bases, with 7 bases between them. From germline, CDR1 is SGHRS and CDR2 YFSETQ.